This T cell receptor beta chain is drawn from a study of T cell repertoires in cytomegalovirus infection. Study-wide findings and caveats: There were HLA-C-restricted CMV-specific TCR beta clonotypes dominating the ex vivo response.

This clonotype was seen more than once but under ten times. Its antigen remains unidentified. From the reads, TCRdb called clonotypes with MiXCR, one entry per CDR3 protein. This repertoire shows 400,000 or so distinct CDR3 sequences, 15% to 20% found once; its top ten account for 8.7%. V was clipped by 4 bases and J by 3 bases, with 9 bases between them. The CDR3 is 13 residues long. CDR1 and CDR2 (germline): MNHEY, SVGAGI. The TCR sequence derives from a human donor in good health (CMV status not recorded). Some clones in this sample may be carry-over from other donors' samples. The chain carries TRBV6-5 and TRBJ1-1; no reliable D call. Material for sequencing was PBMCs. CDR3 nucleotides: TGTGCCAGCAGTTCCGGGAGGGACACTGAAGCTTTCTTT. As protein: CASSSGRDTEAFF.